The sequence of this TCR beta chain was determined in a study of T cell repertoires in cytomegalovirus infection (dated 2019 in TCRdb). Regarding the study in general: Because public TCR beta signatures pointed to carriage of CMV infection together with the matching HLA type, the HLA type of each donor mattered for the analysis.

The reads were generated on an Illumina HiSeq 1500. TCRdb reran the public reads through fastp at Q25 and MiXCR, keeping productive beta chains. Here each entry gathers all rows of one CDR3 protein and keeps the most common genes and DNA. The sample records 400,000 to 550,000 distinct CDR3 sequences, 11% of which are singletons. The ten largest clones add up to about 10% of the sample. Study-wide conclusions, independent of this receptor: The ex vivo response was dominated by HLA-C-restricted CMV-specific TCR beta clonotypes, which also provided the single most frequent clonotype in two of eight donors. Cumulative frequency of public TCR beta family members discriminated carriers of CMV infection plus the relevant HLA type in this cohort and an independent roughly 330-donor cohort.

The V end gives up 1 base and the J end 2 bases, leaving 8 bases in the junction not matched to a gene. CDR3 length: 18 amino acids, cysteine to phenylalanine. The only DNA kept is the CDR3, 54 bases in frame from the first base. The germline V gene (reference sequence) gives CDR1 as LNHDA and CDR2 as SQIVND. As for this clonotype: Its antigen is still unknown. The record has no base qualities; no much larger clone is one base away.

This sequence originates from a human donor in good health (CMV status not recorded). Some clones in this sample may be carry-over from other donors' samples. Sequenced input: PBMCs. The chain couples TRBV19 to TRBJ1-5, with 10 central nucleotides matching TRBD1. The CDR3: CASSIVNRDRGRNQPQHF. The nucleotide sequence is TGTGCCAGTAGTATAGTAAACCGGGACAGGGGCCGCAATCAGCCCCAGCATTTT. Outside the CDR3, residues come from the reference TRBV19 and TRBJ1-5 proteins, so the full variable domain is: DGGITQSPKYLFRKEGQNVTLSCEQNLNHDAMYWYRQDPGQGLRLIYYSQIVNDFQKGDIAEGYSVSREKKESFPLTVTSAQKNPTAFYLCASSIVNRDRGRNQPQHFGDGTRLSIL.